Following are 3 T cell receptor beta chains from one sample sequenced in a study of cytomegalovirus exposure and HLA in healthy donors. Only in-frame clones appear in the TCRdb table, and some are missing; sequencing was by immunoSEQ multiplex PCR. Of 150,000 to 200,000 clones in the sample, more than 75% are singletons; the top ten hold more than 1.2%. The sequenced sample was PBMCs. These receptors came from a woman aged 18-29 years in good health and CMV-seronegative.

This chain connects TRBV7-6 to TRBJ1-5; D is perhaps TRBD1 (5 bases). Germline V lookup: CDR1 SGHVS, CDR2 FNYEAQ. The CDR3 covers 13 residues. Trimming removed 4 bases from V and 4 bases from J, with 8 bases in between. The CDR3 loop is CASSSGVNQPQHF. The CDR3 bases are TGTGCCAGCAGCTCGGGGGTGAATCAGCCCCAGCATTTT.

This clone was detected only once. This chain uses TRBV29-1 with TRBJ1-1; no firm D call. Germline assignment: CDR1 SQVTM and CDR2 ANQGSEA. Trimming removed 5 bases at V and 5 bases at J, with 18 bases between. This CDR3 spans 14 amino acids. This CDR3 reads CSVRLRVAVTEAFF. In DNA form, the CDR3 reads TGCAGCGTTCGACTAAGGGTCGCAGTTACTGAAGCTTTCTTT.

This chain connects TRBV28 to TRBJ2-1; 8 positions match TRBD2. The CDR3 runs to 14 residues. CDR1 and CDR2 from the germline V gene are MDHEN and SYDVKM. The V gene end was trimmed by 7 bases and the J gene end by 6 bases; junction bases not matched to a gene: 8. DNA for the CDR3: TGTGCCAGCATGGGAGCGGGGGCTTTCAATGAGCAGTTCTTC. It codes for CASMGAGAFNEQFF.